A single sample is the source of the 4 T cell receptor beta chains below, sequenced in a study of T cell responses to AZD1222 COVID-19 vaccine. The method was immunoSEQ multiplex PCR; TCRdb's version includes in-frame clones alone and lacks a portion of them. The sample includes roughly 140,000 clones, roughly 88% of them seen just once. Specimen: peripheral blood, collected on day 0 of AZD1222 vaccination. The receptors here all came from an adult in good health.

The chain recombines TRBV5-1 with TRBJ1-4; tentative D call: TRBD1 (5 bases). The CDR3 consists of 15 residues. Trimming pared 3 bases from V and 6 bases from J, leaving 15 bases between. Germline values: CDR1 SGHRS, CDR2 YFSETQ. The CDR3 spells CASSSTQGPDEKLFF. The DNA of the CDR3 is TGCGCCAGCAGCTCAACGCAGGGTCCGGATGAAAAACTGTTTTTT.

This chain links TRBV12-3 or TRBV12-4 with TRBJ1-1; unclear D gene. CDR3 size: 11 residues. Trimming left V 5 bases short and J 11 bases short, with 12 bases between. CDR3 DNA sequence: TGTGCCAGCAGTATCCAGCTTCAGGCTTTCTTT. Translated: CASSIQLQAFF.

The chain joins TRBV30 to TRBJ2-1; the match to TRBD2 covers 14 bases. The CDR3 contains 22 residues. The germline V gene has CDR1 GTSNPN and CDR2 SVGIG (reference sequence). Unmatched junction bases numbered 24, after V lost 4 bases and J lost 4 bases. The CDR3 DNA reads as TGTGCCTGGACCAAGCCCAATACCGGGACTAGCGGGAGTAATCCGAGTTACAATGAGCAGTTCTTC. Translating gives CAWTKPNTGTSGSNPSYNEQFF.

The chain is built from TRBV9 and TRBJ2-1; the D is unclear. The length of the CDR3 is 12 residues. CDR1 is SGDLS, CDR2 YYNGEE, per germline. Between the trimmed V and J ends, which lost 2 bases and 10 bases, there was a span of 10 bases. The CDR3 sequence is CASSVDLGEQFF. Here the CDR3 DNA reads TGTGCCAGCAGCGTTGACCTTGGAGAGCAGTTCTTC.